This TCR beta chain was recorded in a study of blood T cell repertoires in COVID-19. About the research overall: COVID-19 samples from acute and convalescent phases originated in the United States, Italy and Spain. Sources were T cells, B-cell-depleted T cells, or PBMCs; the material itself was cDNA or gDNA.

Germline loops: CDR1 LGHNA, CDR2 YSLEER. The CDR3 has 15 residues. J gave up 7 bases and V 1 base, and 10 bases lay outside the gene matches. In the original processing: Scientists estimated how many nucleated cells there were by amplifying reference gene primers. Libraries were prepared by immunoSEQ multiplex PCR; TCRdb keeps only in-frame clonotypes and omits some of them. That table gives V, J and clone size, and the DNA gave D and trimming. The data hold about 120,000 clones, with roughly 90% observed a single time. This clonotype originated in a woman aged 80 or over with acute or convalescent COVID-19. The sequencing input was peripheral blood. The chain uses TRBV4-3 and TRBJ2-7, with 7 bases fitting TRBD1. CDR3 in amino acids: CASSQVTGPSEEQYF. The CDR3 coding sequence is TGCGCCAGCAGCCAAGTGACAGGGCCGTCGGAGGAGCAGTACTTC.